Listed below are T cell receptor beta chains from one sample, sequenced in a study of OX40 agonist ivuxolimab in advanced cancers. Profiled with immunoSEQ multiplex PCR; TCRdb holds only in-frame clones, not every one. The sample has 45,000 to 55,000 clones, about nine tenths seen once. The input for sequencing was CD4+ or CD8+ T cells sorted from blood, taken in a trial of the OX40 agonist ivuxolimab. These receptors all stem from an adult with an advanced solid tumor such as melanoma, head and neck, liver or kidney cancer. Both conserved end residues are part of each CDR3. A clone size is listed for some rows: how often the clone was seen (once, few, many), or a class if it is expanded.

J gene: TRBJ1-3
V gene: TRBV7-2
clone size: NA
CDR3 protein: CASSLVEGLSGNTIYF

J gene: TRBJ2-1
V gene: TRBV5-1
clone size: NA
CDR3 protein: CASSPSGSTYNEQFF

J gene: TRBJ1-1
V gene: TRBV19
clone size: NA
CDR3 protein: CASSITGMNTEAFF

J gene: TRBJ2-3
V gene: TRBV28
clone size: NA
CDR3 protein: CAPSRGSTGAREYF

J gene: TRBJ2-5
V gene: TRBV6-6
clone size: NA
CDR3 protein: CASIREGGPYF

J gene: TRBJ2-7
V gene: TRBV15
clone size: NA
CDR3 protein: CATRRDPDSYEQYF

J gene: TRBJ2-7
V gene: TRBV11-2
clone size: NA
CDR3 protein: CASSFWTSYEQYF

J gene: TRBJ2-2
V gene: TRBV27
clone size: NA
CDR3 protein: CASSWDSPGELFF

J gene: TRBJ1-6
V gene: TRBV4-1
clone size: NA
CDR3 protein: CASSQEDSNSPLHF

J gene: TRBJ2-2
V gene: TRBV2
clone size: few
CDR3 protein: CASRPGQRNTGELFF

J gene: TRBJ2-7
V gene: TRBV6-6
clone size: NA
CDR3 protein: CASSLRGGYEQYF

J gene: TRBJ2-3
V gene: TRBV7-2
clone size: once
CDR3 protein: CASSLLGVARTTDTQYF

J gene: TRBJ2-7
V gene: TRBV7-6
clone size: NA
CDR3 protein: CASSRDENPSYEQYF

J gene: TRBJ1-1
V gene: TRBV7-2
clone size: NA
CDR3 protein: CASSLYPGEATEAFF

J gene: TRBJ2-3
V gene: TRBV29-1
clone size: NA
CDR3 protein: CSGEQGAGDTQYF

J gene: TRBJ2-7
V gene: TRBV4-2
clone size: NA
CDR3 protein: CASSQERVGRYRDEQYF

J gene: TRBJ1-6
V gene: TRBV21-1
clone size: NA
CDR3 protein: CASTRQGPRGNSPLHF

J gene: TRBJ2-3
V gene: TRBV2
clone size: NA
CDR3 protein: CASRRGLAGAGDTQYF

J gene: TRBJ2-5
V gene: TRBV28
clone size: NA
CDR3 protein: CASRARGFQETQYF

J gene: TRBJ2-6
V gene: TRBV7-6
clone size: NA
CDR3 protein: CASSLVAPPSGANVLTF

J gene: TRBJ2-3
V gene: TRBV6-1
clone size: once
CDR3 protein: CATAPSGGSTDTQYF

J gene: TRBJ1-1
V gene: TRBV6-1
clone size: NA
CDR3 protein: CASSPGQGTQFEAFF

J gene: TRBJ1-2
V gene: TRBV5-1
clone size: once
CDR3 protein: CASSAGDRGVKRRVGGYTF

J gene: TRBJ1-6
V gene: TRBV5-6
clone size: NA
CDR3 protein: CASSWRGRSPLHF

J gene: NA
V gene: TRBV18
clone size: NA
CDR3 protein: CASSRREYEQYF

J gene: TRBJ2-3
V gene: TRBV25-1
clone size: NA
CDR3 protein: CASSGFRTDTQYF

J gene: TRBJ1-4
V gene: TRBV7-2
clone size: NA
CDR3 protein: CASSPSGQGNEKLFF

J gene: TRBJ1-1
V gene: TRBV28
clone size: few
CDR3 protein: CASTPMRAGAFF

J gene: TRBJ1-3
V gene: TRBV5-4
clone size: NA
CDR3 protein: CASSLETGEGNTIYF

J gene: TRBJ1-2
V gene: TRBV28
clone size: NA
CDR3 protein: CASSLTGGFGAGYTF

J gene: TRBJ1-4
V gene: TRBV30
clone size: NA
CDR3 protein: CAWEQGMKEKLFF

J gene: TRBJ2-3
V gene: TRBV28
clone size: NA
CDR3 protein: CASQEGGDTDTQYF

J gene: TRBJ2-3
V gene: TRBV9
clone size: once
CDR3 protein: CASSVVAGNTDTQYF

J gene: TRBJ2-5
V gene: TRBV18
clone size: few
CDR3 protein: CASSGQETQYF

J gene: TRBJ2-7
V gene: TRBV11-1
clone size: NA
CDR3 protein: CASSWGQGKTYEQYF

J gene: TRBJ1-2
V gene: TRBV5-5
clone size: NA
CDR3 protein: CASSSIRGQGRNYGYTF

J gene: TRBJ2-6
V gene: TRBV30
clone size: NA
CDR3 protein: CARRTGSGANVLTF

J gene: TRBJ1-6
V gene: TRBV6-5
clone size: NA
CDR3 protein: CASSGTGNASPLHF

J gene: TRBJ2-3
V gene: TRBV7-6
clone size: NA
CDR3 protein: CASSVRRTSGRGDTQYF

J gene: TRBJ2-7
V gene: TRBV29-1
clone size: NA
CDR3 protein: CSVQDTSYEQYF